Shown below are 21 T cell receptor beta chains from a single sample sequenced in a study of blood T cell repertoires in COVID-19. Sequencing used immunoSEQ multiplex PCR; TCRdb keeps in-frame clones, though not all of them. Among fewer than 500,000 clones, 80% to 90% were seen once, and the ten largest hold more than 0.95%. The sample consisted of PBMCs or T cells enriched from blood (not recorded which). These receptors originate from a young man who had recovered from COVID-19.

The V gene is TRBV28, the J gene TRBJ1-2; D is perhaps TRBD1 (5 bases). Trimming shortened V by 5 bases and J by 7 bases, and 17 bases separated the two germline ends. This CDR3 is 14 amino acids long. The germline V gene encodes CDR1 MDHEN and CDR2 SYDVKM. The CDR3 bases are TGTGCCAGCAGTCCCTCGTCTGGGGCATTTGGCTACACCTTC. This codes for CASSPSSGAFGYTF.

This rearrangement joins TRBV23-1 to TRBJ2-1; 13 bases agree with TRBD2. TRBV23-1 is noted as an ORF with a role that remains uncertain. CDR3 size: 19 residues. With 5 bases clipped from V and 6 bases from J, the junction kept 16 bases outside the gene matches. CDR3 in DNA: TGCGCCAGCAGTTTAGGATACGGACTAGCGGGAGTGTACGTCAATGAGCAGTTCTTC. It codes for CASSLGYGLAGVYVNEQFF.

The chain joins TRBV28 to TRBJ2-5; possible D gene TRBD2, 7 bases. Trimming stripped 2 bases from V and 3 bases from J, with 13 bases between. This CDR3 comprises 15 residues. Germline CDR1 is MDHEN and CDR2 is SYDVKM. The DNA of the CDR3 is TGTGCCAGCAGTTTAGCGGGGGCGCTTAAAGAGACCCAGTACTTC. Translated, it gives CASSLAGALKETQYF.

The chain uses TRBV24-1 and TRBJ1-2; tentative D call: TRBD1 (6 bases). The CDR3 has 13 amino acids. The germline V gene encodes CDR1 KGHDR and CDR2 SFDVKD. V lost 6 bases, J lost 7 bases, and 14 bases lay in between. The CDR3 loop is CATSPGTRSGYTF. CDR3 in DNA: TGTGCCACCAGTCCGGGGACAAGAAGTGGCTACACCTTC.

The J gene is TRBJ1-2, the V gene TRBV6-4; D is possibly TRBD1 (5 bases). Trimming pared 4 bases from V and 7 bases from J, leaving 13 bases between. Germline CDR1 MRHNA, CDR2 SNTAGT. The CDR3 is made up of 13 amino acids. CDR3: CASSGEAGTGYTF. Written as DNA, the CDR3 is TGTGCCAGCAGTGGCGAAGCGGGGACTGGCTACACCTTC.

CDR3 sequence: CAIASAGNTGELFF. The CDR3, as DNA: TGTGCCATCGCCTCTGCGGGGAACACCGGGGAGCTGTTTTTT. J is TRBJ2-2 and V is TRBV10-3; a weak D match, TRBD2 (5 bases). The CDR3 covers 14 residues. Germline values: CDR1 ENHRY, CDR2 SYGVKD. V lost 8 bases, J lost 1 base, and 11 bases lay in between.

The rearrangement links TRBV6-6 to TRBJ2-7; a possible D gene is TRBD1 (5 bases). Looked up from germline, CDR1 is MNHNY and CDR2 is SVGAGI (reference sequence). The CDR3 has 16 amino acids. Deletions cut 6 bases from V and 4 bases from J, with 22 bases between. The CDR3 is CASSDRKSQGTYEQYF. The CDR3 DNA reads as TGTGCCAGCAGCGACCGAAAATCTCAGGGTACTTACGAGCAGTACTTC.

The chain employs TRBV7-9 and TRBJ1-2; weak D call: TRBD1 (6 bases). The germline V gene has CDR1 SEHNR and CDR2 FQNEAQ (reference sequence). V was clipped by 1 base and J by 1 base, with 10 bases between them. The CDR3 runs to 15 residues. Written as DNA, the CDR3 is TGTGCCAGCAGCTTAGAACAGGGATATAACTATGGCTACACCTTC. As protein: CASSLEQGYNYGYTF.

The V and J genes are TRBV24-1 and TRBJ2-5, with D perhaps matching TRBD1 (5 bases). Germline CDR1 KGHDR, CDR2 SFDVKD. The V end lost 2 bases, the J end lost 4 bases, and 13 bases lay between the germline ends. This CDR3 has 15 residues. The CDR3 loop is CATSDSGGQSETQYF. The CDR3 DNA follows: TGTGCCACCAGTGATTCCGGCGGACAATCAGAGACCCAGTACTTC.

V and J are TRBV5-6 and TRBJ2-3; D unclear. This CDR3 spans 11 amino acids. V was shortened by 7 bases and J by 4 bases, with 7 bases between the two germline ends. Germline CDR1 and CDR2: SGHDT and YYEEEE. CDR3 DNA: TGTGCCAGCCGTTCAGCAGATACGCAGTATTTT. Amino acids: CASRSADTQYF. Full variable domain (outside the CDR3, taken from reference TRBV5-6 and TRBJ2-3): DAGVTQSPTHLIKTRGQQVTLRCSPKSGHDTVSWYQQALGQGPQFIFQYYEEEERQRGNFPDRFSGHQFPNYSSELNVNALLLGDSALYLCASRSADTQYFGPGTRLTVL.

The chain uses TRBV15 and TRBJ2-7; possible D gene TRBD2, 5 bases. The germline gives CDR1 LNHNV, CDR2 YYDKDF (reference sequence). The CDR3 runs to 12 residues. Trimming stripped 3 bases from V and 3 bases from J, with 6 bases between. CDR3 region: CATSSGIYEQYF. The CDR3 DNA follows: TGTGCCACCAGCAGCGGGATCTACGAGCAGTACTTC.

The chain carries TRBV30 and TRBJ1-1; 8 bases map to TRBD1. The length of the CDR3 is 14 residues. Germline V CDR1 and CDR2: GTSNPN, SVGIG (reference sequence). With 4 bases clipped from V and 5 bases from J, the junction kept 9 bases outside the gene matches. CDR3: CAWNAGRGRTEAFF. CDR3 sequence (DNA): TGTGCCTGGAACGCGGGCAGGGGGCGGACTGAAGCTTTCTTT.

The J gene is TRBJ2-7, the V gene TRBV11-2, with 8 bases identical to TRBD2. There are 15 residues in the CDR3. Germline V gene data show CDR1 as SGHAT and CDR2 as FQNNGV. Trimming cost V 3 bases and J 2 bases; bases outside gene matches: 6. The CDR3 region is CASSFENSGTYEQYF. DNA for the CDR3: TGTGCCAGCAGCTTTGAAAATAGCGGGACCTACGAGCAGTACTTC.

V gene TRBV5-1 combines with J gene TRBJ1-1; possible D gene TRBD1, 6 bases. V was cut by 4 bases and J by 0 bases, with 10 bases left in between. The CDR3 loop spans 14 amino acids. Looked up from germline, CDR1 is SGHRS and CDR2 is YFSETQ. The CDR3 protein is CASSHGQMNTEAFF. In DNA form, the CDR3 reads TGCGCCAGCAGCCACGGACAGATGAACACTGAAGCTTTCTTT.

This chain uses TRBV4-2 with TRBJ1-3; 9 bases are a match to TRBD1. The CDR3 has 15 residues. The J segment lost 4 bases and the V segment lost 1 base, leaving 2 bases of the junction unmatched. CDR1 and CDR2 (germline): LGHNA, YNFKEQ. The DNA for the CDR3 is TGTGCCAGCAGCCAAGCTGGGACAGGGGGAAACACCATATATTTT. Protein product: CASSQAGTGGNTIYF.

V is TRBV7-9 and J is TRBJ1-4; D may be TRBD1 (6 bases). The germline CDR1 and CDR2 sequences are SEHNR and FQNEAQ (reference sequence). V was shortened by 1 base and J by 0 bases, with 12 bases between the two germline ends. This CDR3 has 17 residues. The CDR3 is CASSLVMGAATNEKLFF. The CDR3, as DNA: TGTGCCAGCAGCTTAGTAATGGGGGCGGCAACTAATGAAAAACTGTTTTTT.

The chain links TRBV27 to TRBJ2-1, with 8 bases fitting TRBD2. From germline, CDR1 is MNHEY and CDR2 SMNVEV (reference sequence). This CDR3 region has 14 residues. Losses at the gene ends were 2 bases for V and 7 bases for J; bases not matched to a gene: 4. The CDR3 protein is CASSLPGGGNEQFF. CDR3 DNA sequence: TGTGCCAGCAGTTTACCGGGAGGGGGGAATGAGCAGTTCTTC.

The rearrangement uses TRBV10-2 and TRBJ1-1; 7 nucleotides line up with TRBD1. The ends lost 6 bases at V and 5 bases at J; junction bases unmatched: 9. CDR3 size: 14 residues. Germline CDR1 WSHSY, CDR2 SAAADI. DNA of the CDR3: TGCGCCAGCAGCGGGCAGGGGGGAATAACTGAAGCTTTCTTT. Translation gives CASSGQGGITEAFF.

V usage is TRBV6-4 and J usage is TRBJ2-1; the match to TRBD2 covers 14 bases. Germline V gene data show CDR1 as MRHNA and CDR2 as SNTAGT. V trimming: 4 bases; J trimming: 8 bases; junction bases outside the gene matches: 10. This CDR3 spans 17 amino acids. Here the CDR3 reads CASSARGGLAGVHEQFF. The CDR3 region has the DNA TGTGCCAGCAGTGCTCGGGGGGGACTAGCGGGAGTGCATGAGCAGTTCTTC.

The V gene is TRBV9, the J gene TRBJ1-2; the D is unclear. The CDR3 runs 17 residues. The V and J ends lost 4 bases and 1 base respectively, with 20 bases between them. Per the germline V gene, CDR1 is SGDLS and CDR2 is YYNGEE. The CDR3 loop is CASSPHQDTQFNYGYTF. DNA for the CDR3: TGTGCCAGCAGCCCGCACCAGGATACACAATTTAACTATGGCTACACCTTC. Using reference TRBV9 and TRBJ1-2 for the parts outside the CDR3, the full variable domain is DSGVTQTPKHLITATGQRVTLRCSPRSGDLSVYWYQQSLDQGLQFLIQYYNGEERAKGNILERFSAQQFPDLHSELNLSSLELGDSALYFCASSPHQDTQFNYGYTFGSGTRLTVV.

The chain combines TRBV7-9 with TRBJ2-2, with D maybe TRBD2 (5 bases). V was shortened by 5 bases and J by 1 base, with 14 bases between the two germline ends. Germline V CDR1 and CDR2: SEHNR, FQNEAQ (reference sequence). CDR3 length: 16 amino acids. For the CDR3, the DNA is TGTGCCAGCAGCCCCCTGGGAAGCGGGAACACCGGGGAGCTGTTTTTT. It translates to CASSPLGSGNTGELFF.